This T cell receptor beta chain was obtained from a study of neurological immune-mediated disorders. Study-wide findings and caveats: Multiple sclerosis, the disease with the least TCR clonal expansion, fell below healthy controls, whereas HTLV-1-associated myelopathy showed the most.

On this clonotype itself: What it recognizes is unknown.

Looked up from germline, CDR1 is SGHAT and CDR2 is FQNNGV. Trimming shortened V by 0 bases and J by 0 bases, and 9 bases separated the two germline ends. This CDR3 is 15 amino acids long. TCRdb called the 5' RACE reads again in MiXCR, with one record for every CDR3 protein. There are thousands of distinct CDR3 sequences in the sample; 23% occur only once, and roughly 46% lies in the top ten. The sequence was collected from a woman aged 55 to 70 with HTLV-1-associated myelopathy (HAM/TSP). V gene TRBV11-2 combines with J gene TRBJ2-7; no definite D call. The sequenced material came from CD8+ T cells from blood. The CDR3 loop is CASSLELTISYEQYF. The DNA for the CDR3 is TGTGCCAGCAGCTTAGAATTAACCATCTCCTACGAGCAGTACTTC. Filled out from reference TRBV11-2 and TRBJ2-7, the complete variable domain reads EAGVAQSPRYKIIEKRQSVAFWCNPISGHATLYWYQQILGQGPKLLIQFQNNGVVDDSQLPKDRFSAERLKGVDSTLKIQPAKLEDSAVYLCASSLELTISYEQYFGPGTRLTVT.